The 32 T cell receptor beta chains given below trace back to one sample, sequenced in a study of blood T cells in healthy people across ages (dated by TCRdb to the mid-2010s). Library creation used 5' RACE. TCRdb shows the sequencer as Illumina HiSeq 2500. A second PCR of about 7 to 12 cycles was run with a J-beta primer mix and a sample-barcoded 5' primer. TCRdb handled the public reads itself, with Q25 trimming in fastp and clone calling in MiXCR, and kept productive beta chains. Every entry covers one CDR3 protein and lists the most common genes and DNA from its rows. The sample records around 650,000 distinct CDR3 sequences, approximately 40% of which are singletons. The ten most abundant clones make up around 30% of the sample. The material sequenced was blood. Receptors originate from a man aged 80 or over in good health.

The chain has TRBV6-6 and TRBJ1-5; 7 bases fit TRBD1. Germline loops: CDR1 MNHNY, CDR2 SVGAGI (reference sequence). The CDR3 covers 15 residues. After removal of 2 bases from V and 1 base from J, the junction contained 2 bases not matched to a gene. CDR3: CASSYVGQSNQPQHF. The CDR3 nucleotides are TGTGCCAGCAGTTACGTGGGACAGAGCAATCAGCCCCAGCATTTT.

The gene calls are TRBV20-1 and TRBJ2-1; TRBD2 matches 7 bases. V shed 7 bases, J shed 13 bases, and the junction held 13 bases outside the gene matches. Germline CDR1 is DFQATT and CDR2 is SNEGSKA (reference sequence). CDR3 length equals 12 residues. The CDR3 region is CSGAGAQETQFF. The CDR3 DNA reads TGCAGTGGGGCGGGAGCCCAAGAGACCCAGTTCTTC.

This clonotype has just a few counts. This chain connects TRBV7-2 to TRBJ2-7; D is perhaps TRBD1 (6 bases). The CDR3 spans 13 residues. Deletions cut 4 bases from V and 6 bases from J, with 13 bases between. Germline V gene sequence: CDR1 SGHTA, CDR2 FQGNSA. CDR3 sequence reads: CASSSQWGLEQYF. CDR3 nucleotides: TGTGCCAGCAGCTCGCAGTGGGGGCTCGAGCAGTACTTC.

This clonotype has at least ten counts. This chain uses TRBV10-2 with TRBJ2-5; 10 bases are shared with TRBD2. The length of the CDR3 is 14 residues. J gave up 5 bases and V 3 bases, and 3 bases lay outside the gene matches. The germline CDR1 and CDR2 sequences are WSHSY and SAAADI. The CDR3 DNA is TGCGCCAGCAGTGAAATTAGCGGGGGGGAGACCCAGTACTTC. As protein: CASSEISGGETQYF.

V and J are TRBV5-1 and TRBJ2-1, with 10 bases matching TRBD2. With V trimmed by 7 bases and J by 6 bases, 7 bases remained unmatched. In germline, CDR1 is SGHRS, CDR2 YFSETQ. CDR3 size: 14 residues. The CDR3 region is CASAGTSGANEQFF. The CDR3 nucleotides read TGCGCCAGCGCGGGAACTAGCGGGGCCAATGAGCAGTTCTTC.

The genes are TRBV18 and TRBJ1-4; D is unresolved. CDR3 length: 15 residues. Deletions cut 3 bases from V and 8 bases from J, with 16 bases between. Germline V CDR1 and CDR2: KGHSH, LQKENI. CDR3 protein: CASSPSADKREKLFF. CDR3 in DNA: TGTGCCAGCTCACCTTCGGCCGATAAACGAGAAAAACTGTTTTTT.

This clonotype has a handful of counts. The genes are TRBV28 and TRBJ2-6, with a weak D call TRBD2 (7 bases). V shed 3 bases and J shed 0 bases, with 18 bases lying between them. The CDR3 is 19 amino acids. The germline CDR1 and CDR2 sequences are MDHEN and SYDVKM. In nucleotides, the CDR3 is TGTGCCAGCAGTTTTTCCCGGGGAGGGGGATACTCTGGGGCCAACGTCCTGACTTTC. Translation: CASSFSRGGGYSGANVLTF.

This clonotype was counted only a few times. This chain links TRBV29-1 with TRBJ1-1; D remains unclear. Germline V gene sequence: CDR1 SQVTM, CDR2 ANQGSEA. This CDR3 has 12 amino acids. Trimming cost V 6 bases and J 1 base, with 9 bases left between them. The CDR3 is CSVIKGNTEAFF. The CDR3, as DNA: TGCAGCGTCATTAAGGGGAACACTGAAGCTTTCTTT.

This chain connects TRBV30 to TRBJ2-5; possible D gene TRBD2, 7 bases. Germline-derived CDR1 and CDR2 are GTSNPN and SVGIG (reference sequence). Trimming pared 2 bases from V and 9 bases from J, leaving 19 bases between. The CDR3 has 14 amino acids. The CDR3 coding sequence is TGTGCCTGGAGTCGGGGGGCCCCAGTAGCGGCCCAGTACTTC. It codes for CAWSRGAPVAAQYF. Combining the CDR3 with reference TRBV30 and TRBJ2-5 gives the whole variable domain SQTIHQWPATLVQPVGSPLSLECTVEGTSNPNLYWYRQAAGRGLQLLFYSVGIGQISSEVPQNLSASRPQDRQFILSSKKLLLSDSGFYLCAWSRGAPVAAQYFGPGTRLLVL.

The V gene is TRBV11-2, the J gene TRBJ1-2; D is possibly TRBD1 (6 bases). Germline V gives CDR1 SGHAT, CDR2 FQNNGV. This CDR3 spans 14 amino acids. V lost 3 bases and J lost 4, with 12 bases in between. DNA for the CDR3: TGTGCCAGCAGCTTCGACAGGCCCCTCTATGGCTACACCTTC. It codes for CASSFDRPLYGYTF.

The V call is TRBV7-3, the J call TRBJ2-3; 8 positions match TRBD2. The CDR3 contains 14 residues. Germline V gene data show CDR1 as SGHTA and CDR2 as FQGTGA. Unmatched junction bases numbered 11, after V lost 5 bases and J lost 10 bases. CDR3 in DNA: TGTGCCAGCAGCCCAGCGGGACTAGTCAGCGCGCAGTATTTT. Its translation is CASSPAGLVSAQYF.

CDR3 coding DNA: TGTGCCAGCAGCTTGGGGCTGCCCTACAATGAGCAGTTCTTC. Residues: CASSLGLPYNEQFF. The chain has TRBV11-2 and TRBJ2-1; the D gene is possibly TRBD1 (5 bases). Germline CDR1 SGHAT, CDR2 FQNNGV. The CDR3 has 14 residues. V gave up 3 bases and J gave up 2 bases, with 8 bases separating them.

The count of this clonotype is one. The V gene is TRBV5-1, the J gene TRBJ2-1; D perhaps matches TRBD1 (5 bases). The V and J ends lost 1 base and 3 bases respectively, with 8 bases between them. The CDR3 consists of 14 residues. The V gene's germline CDR1 is SGHRS and CDR2 YFSETQ. CDR3 in amino acids: CASSLSTDYNEQFF. In DNA, the CDR3 is TGCGCCAGCAGCTTGTCGACAGACTACAATGAGCAGTTCTTC.

This clonotype was detected many times. The chain couples TRBV29-1 to TRBJ2-2; TRBD1 agrees at 10 bases. Germline V gives CDR1 SQVTM, CDR2 ANQGSEA. The CDR3 consists of 18 residues. With 7 bases clipped from V and 7 bases from J, the junction kept 21 bases outside the gene matches. In DNA form, the CDR3 reads TGCAGCGCGAGCTCGCCGGGACAGGGGCCCTCCGGGGGCGGGGAGCTGTTTTTT. Protein: CSASSPGQGPSGGGELFF.

This clonotype was detected many times. The V call is TRBV29-1, the J call TRBJ2-3; no clear D gene. V lost 6 bases and J 1 base, leaving 8 bases between the germline ends. The CDR3 totals 12 residues. From germline, CDR1 is SQVTM and CDR2 ANQGSEA. This chain's CDR3 is CSVVARTDTQYF. For the CDR3, the DNA is TGCAGCGTCGTGGCCCGCACAGATACGCAGTATTTT.

The gene calls are TRBV6-2 or TRBV6-3 and TRBJ2-7; tentatively, D is TRBD2 (6 bases). Germline V lookup: CDR1 MNHEY, CDR2 SVGEGT. CDR3 length equals 14 residues. V lost 1 base and J 5 bases, leaving 12 bases between the germline ends. The CDR3 region has the DNA TGTGCCAGCAGTTACTTAGTCGGAGGGAACGAGCAGTACTTC. Residues: CASSYLVGGNEQYF.

The chain carries TRBV29-1 and TRBJ2-3; 9 nucleotides line up with TRBD2. From germline, CDR1 is SQVTM and CDR2 ANQGSEA. The length of the CDR3 is 15 residues. The J segment lost 3 bases and the V segment lost 1 base, leaving 5 bases of the junction unmatched. For the CDR3, the DNA is TGCAGCGTTGAAGGGCGGGGGGGCCGGACAGATACGCAGTATTTT. Translation: CSVEGRGGRTDTQYF.

To note about this clonotype: A much larger clone is a single base away; this may be a read error. V is TRBV7-2 and J is TRBJ2-5, with TRBD1 identical over 7 bases. In germline, CDR1 is SGHTA, CDR2 FQGNSA. This CDR3 is 13 amino acids long. The trim removed 5 bases at V and 11 bases at J, leaving 11 bases unmatched. CDR3 loop: CASSHRGAAEQYF. The CDR3 region has the DNA TGTGCCAGCAGCCACAGGGGCGCCGCGGAGCAGTACTTC.

This clonotype turned up a few times. This rearrangement joins TRBV7-4 to TRBJ2-7; D is undetermined. V was clipped by 2 bases and J by 7 bases, with 12 bases between them. The CDR3 consists of 13 residues. CDR1 is SGHVT and CDR2 is SQSDAQ in the germline V gene. The CDR3 sequence is CASSLRTRNEQYF. Here the CDR3 DNA reads TGTGCCAGCAGCTTAAGGACCCGCAATGAGCAGTACTTC.

The chain's CDR3 is CASSLSGRLRGNEQFF. As DNA, the CDR3 is TGTGCCAGCAGTTTGTCGGGCCGTTTGAGGGGAAATGAGCAGTTCTTC. This rearrangement joins TRBV27 to TRBJ2-1; the D gene could be TRBD1 or TRBD2 (5 bases each). The CDR3 length is 16 residues. In germline, CDR1 is MNHEY, CDR2 SMNVEV (reference sequence). V gave up 3 bases and J gave up 7 bases, with 19 bases separating them.

This clonotype has a handful of counts. This sequence joins TRBV7-2 and TRBJ2-5; 8 bases fit TRBD1. V lost 5 bases to trimming and J lost 3 bases; unmatched junction nucleotides: 5. The V gene's germline CDR1 is SGHTA and CDR2 FQGNSA. This CDR3 is built from 14 residues. DNA for the CDR3: TGTGCCAGCAGCAGACAGGGGAGGAAAGAGACCCAGTACTTC. Amino acid sequence: CASSRQGRKETQYF.

This clonotype was observed a handful of times. The rearrangement uses TRBV3-1 and TRBJ2-1; 9 nucleotides line up with TRBD2. The end of the DNA is better explained by TRBJ2-7, so the J call may be wrong. The CDR3 spans 15 residues. Looked up from germline, CDR1 is LGHDT and CDR2 is YNNKEL (reference sequence). The CDR3 here is CASSRSSGVYNEQYF. The CDR3 DNA reads TGTGCCAGCAGCCGGTCTAGCGGGGTTTACAATGAGCAGTACTTC.

CDR3 sequence reads: CATWLGKQETQYF. CDR3 sequence (DNA): TGTGCCACTTGGTTAGGGAAACAAGAGACCCAGTACTTC. The J gene is TRBJ2-5, the V gene TRBV6-1, with D uncertain. V dropped 10 bases and J dropped 2 bases, with 14 bases sitting between them. The CDR3 spans 13 residues. The V gene's germline CDR1 is MNHNS and CDR2 SASEGT.

V gene TRBV20-1 combines with J gene TRBJ2-3, with D possibly matching TRBD2 (6 bases). V was cut by 0 bases and J by 0 bases, with 10 bases left in between. CDR1 is DFQATT, CDR2 SNEGSKA, per germline (reference sequence). CDR3 length equals 15 residues. The CDR3 coding sequence is TGCAGTGCTAGAGAGGTAGCGGCTAGCACAGATACGCAGTATTTT. It translates to CSAREVAASTDTQYF.

The rearrangement links TRBV4-2 to TRBJ2-5; 7 bases are a match to TRBD1. The CDR3 has 16 amino acids. With V trimmed by 5 bases and J by 0 bases, 9 bases remained unmatched. Germline-derived CDR1 and CDR2 are LGHNA and YNFKEQ. CDR3 amino acids: CASSYEDRVDQETQYF. The CDR3 bases are TGTGCCAGCAGCTATGAAGACAGGGTTGACCAAGAGACCCAGTACTTC.

The genes are TRBV5-6 and TRBJ2-7; 14 nucleotides align to TRBD2. The DNA end is a closer match to TRBJ2-5, so the J assignment may be wrong. The germline V gene encodes CDR1 SGHDT and CDR2 YYEEEE. There are 18 residues in the CDR3. The CDR3 loop is CASGPRGLAGDLGETQYF. The CDR3 DNA sequence: TGTGCCAGCGGCCCCCGGGGACTAGCGGGAGATTTGGGAGAGACCCAGTACTTC.

The chain couples TRBV10-1 to TRBJ2-2; a weak D match, TRBD2 (5 bases). In germline, CDR1 is WNHNN, CDR2 SYGVQD (reference sequence). V dropped 4 bases and J dropped 0 bases, with 15 bases sitting between them. There are 17 residues in the CDR3. CDR3 DNA sequence: TGCGCCAGCAGTGGACCGCCGGGGAGCCCGAACACCGGGGAGCTGTTTTTT. As protein: CASSGPPGSPNTGELFF.

Turning to this clonotype: The junction and the germline gene differ at one end; a read error may be behind it. The V gene is TRBV5-1, the J gene TRBJ2-1; 9 positions agree with TRBD1. The J call may be incorrect, as the DNA end agrees better with TRBJ2-7. The CDR3 sequence is 18 residues long. In germline, CDR1 is SGHRS, CDR2 YFSETQ. CDR3 amino acids: CASSLTGGLYASYNEQYF. The CDR3 DNA is TGCGCCAGTAGCTTGACAGGGGGGTTGTACGCTTCCTACAATGAGCAGTACTTC.

The J gene is TRBJ2-3, the V gene TRBV7-3; D could derive from TRBD1 or TRBD2 (5 bases each). The germline gives CDR1 SGHTA, CDR2 FQGTGA. V was clipped by 4 bases and J by 7 bases, with 18 bases between them. The CDR3 contains 15 residues. The CDR3 region is CASSSGMVRTYTQYF. CDR3 bases: TGTGCCAGCAGCTCGGGGATGGTCCGGACATATACGCAGTATTTT.

This chain links TRBV9 with TRBJ2-5; D is possibly TRBD2 (6 bases). The J call is in doubt because the DNA end fits TRBJ2-7 better. The germline gives CDR1 SGDLS, CDR2 YYNGEE. The CDR3 is 16 amino acids. CDR3 DNA: TGTGCCAGCAGCGTAGCTCTCCCGGGACTTTATTACGAGCAGTACTTC. Translated: CASSVALPGLYYEQYF.

V gene TRBV5-5 combines with J gene TRBJ2-7; D remains unclear. V lost 0 bases and J lost 0, with 10 bases in between. Germline V CDR1 and CDR2: SGHKS, YYEKEE (reference sequence). This CDR3 region has 15 residues. The CDR3 is CASSLAPASSYEQYF. The CDR3 nucleotides are TGTGCCAGCAGCTTGGCTCCGGCAAGCTCCTACGAGCAGTACTTC.

This clonotype has only a few counts. This sequence joins TRBV29-1 and TRBJ1-2, with TRBD1 matching 10 bases. The V gene's germline CDR1 is SQVTM and CDR2 ANQGSEA. Unmatched junction bases numbered 15, after V lost 4 bases and J lost 7 bases. This CDR3 has 16 amino acids. The chain's CDR3 is CSVGGTGAIGAGGYTF. CDR3 bases: TGCAGCGTTGGAGGGACAGGGGCAATAGGCGCGGGTGGCTACACCTTC.